These 19 T cell receptor beta chains came from one sample sequenced in a study of T cells after yellow fever vaccination. TCRdb processed the 5' RACE reads anew with MiXCR; each CDR3 protein has one entry. In the table there are about 73,000 distinct CDR3 sequences, roughly 7.7% of which are singletons. This sample comprised CD8+ T cells sorted from PBMCs, obtained on the day of the yellow fever booster vaccination. These receptors were taken from a man in his thirties or forties who received the YFV17D yellow fever vaccine.

This clonotype was recorded a few times. The chain recombines TRBV6-5 with TRBJ2-1; 14 bases line up with TRBD2. The CDR3 length is 19 residues. Germline values: CDR1 MNHEY, CDR2 SVGAGI. J was trimmed by 1 base and V by 4 bases; bases with no gene match: 9. The CDR3 DNA follows: TGTGCCAGCAGTTCCCCGGGACTAGCGGGAGCAGGGTCCTACAATGAGCAGTTCTTC. Its translation is CASSSPGLAGAGSYNEQFF.

This clonotype was seen ten or more times. The rearrangement links TRBV7-8 to TRBJ2-7; 7 bases match TRBD1. J lost 5 bases, V lost 5 bases, and 12 bases had no gene match. The germline gives CDR1 SGHVS, CDR2 FQNEAQ. The CDR3 extends over 15 amino acids. The CDR3 here is CASSPVGKGANEQYF. The CDR3 coding sequence is TGTGCCAGCAGCCCAGTGGGGAAGGGGGCAAACGAGCAGTACTTC.

This clonotype appeared many times. The chain carries TRBV11-2 and TRBJ2-1; 8 nucleotides agree with TRBD2. This CDR3 contains 17 residues. With V trimmed by 3 bases and J by 3 bases, 10 bases remained unmatched. The germline V gene encodes CDR1 SGHAT and CDR2 FQNNGV. The CDR3 loop is CASSFSAELAVYNEQFF. Written as DNA, the CDR3 is TGTGCCAGCAGCTTTTCTGCTGAACTAGCGGTCTACAATGAGCAGTTCTTC.

This chain joins TRBV30 and TRBJ2-7; 12 nucleotides align to TRBD2. The CDR3 contains 13 residues. The germline V gene has CDR1 GTSNPN and CDR2 SVGIG (reference sequence). V lost 3 bases and J lost 11; bases outside the gene matches: 8. The CDR3 DNA is TGTGCCTGGAGCCGACTAGCGGGAGCCGCTAAGTACTTC. This gives the protein CAWSRLAGAAKYF.

The chain combines TRBV20-1 with TRBJ2-7; TRBD2 agrees at 11 bases. V was pared by 6 bases and J by 3 bases, with 1 base of the junction left unmatched. CDR1 is DFQATT and CDR2 is SNEGSKA in the germline V gene (reference sequence). This CDR3 has 12 residues. CDR3 protein: CSATSGGYEQYF. The CDR3 nucleotides read TGCAGTGCAACTAGCGGGGGCTACGAGCAGTACTTC.

This chain joins TRBV7-9 and TRBJ2-1; the match to TRBD2 covers 14 bases. The V and J ends lost 5 bases and 5 bases, in that order; junction bases with no gene match: 8. The CDR3 length is 17 residues. Germline CDR1 SEHNR, CDR2 FQNEAQ (reference sequence). The CDR3 sequence: CASSKPGLAGANNEQFF. The CDR3 DNA reads as TGTGCCAGCAGCAAACCGGGACTAGCGGGAGCCAACAATGAGCAGTTCTTC.

The chain couples TRBV19 to TRBJ2-1; D perhaps matches TRBD1 (6 bases). The CDR3 has 13 amino acids. Germline V gene lookup returns CDR1 LNHDA and CDR2 SQIVND (reference sequence). Trimming stripped 3 bases from V and 5 bases from J, with 8 bases between. The CDR3 DNA sequence: TGTGCCAGTAGTATGGGGGACAACAATGAGCAGTTCTTC. It yields the protein CASSMGDNNEQFF.

This clonotype was detected a few times. The CDR3 ends on some other residue instead of the conserved phenylalanine or tryptophan, so this is likely a read error. The DNA is left out, because the CDR3 cannot be placed on it with certainty; the CDR3 is given as TCRdb lists it. The gene calls are TRBV19 and TRBJ2-3. The CDR3 spans 13 amino acids, including both terminal residues. Germline V CDR1 and CDR2: LNHDA, SQIVND (reference sequence). CDR3 sequence: CASSMLGQTAQIL.

This clonotype was detected only a few times. The CDR3 sequence: CATSDFRSRDSYNSPLHF. In nucleotides, the CDR3 is TGTGCCACCAGTGATTTTCGGTCCCGGGACAGCTATAATTCACCCCTCCACTTT. The chain is built from TRBV24-1 and TRBJ1-6, with TRBD1 matching over 7 bases. V was pared by 1 base and J by 3 bases, with 8 bases of the junction left unmatched. Germline V CDR1 and CDR2: KGHDR, SFDVKD. The CDR3 is 18 residues long.

This clonotype was counted many times. The J gene is TRBJ2-2, the V gene TRBV7-9; D ambiguous. The V and J ends lost 3 bases and 7 bases respectively, with 3 bases between them. Germline V gene lookup returns CDR1 SEHNR and CDR2 FQNEAQ (reference sequence). The CDR3 sequence is 11 residues long. Written as DNA, the CDR3 is TGTGCCAGCAGCTTTGGCGGGGAGCTGTTTTTT. Translating gives CASSFGGELFF.

This clonotype was seen a handful of times. V gene TRBV4-1 combines with J gene TRBJ1-4; D gene ambiguous. The CDR3 has 13 residues. V shed 5 bases and J shed 9 bases, with 13 bases lying between them. CDR1 and CDR2 from the germline V gene are MGHRA and YSYEKL. The CDR3 reads CASSYLDGQKLFF. The CDR3, as DNA: TGCGCCAGCAGCTACCTCGACGGGCAAAAACTGTTTTTT.

The chain has TRBV7-8 and TRBJ2-5, with D maybe TRBD2 (6 bases). CDR1 is SGHVS, CDR2 FQNEAQ, per germline. Between the trimmed V and J ends, which lost 6 bases and 5 bases, there was a span of 19 bases. The CDR3 is made up of 15 amino acids. CDR3 coding DNA: TGTGCCAGCAGACCGGAGGGTTTGGATTGGGAGACCCAGTACTTC. It codes for CASRPEGLDWETQYF.

CDR3 nucleotide sequence: TGCGCCAGCAGCCAAGATAGGAGACAAGCCCCCTCCCCTATTTACGAGCAGTACTTC. Translated, it gives CASSQDRRQAPSPIYEQYF. This chain links TRBV4-3 with TRBJ2-7; D uncertain. V shed 0 bases and J shed 4 bases, with 25 bases lying between them. Germline V lookup: CDR1 LGHNA, CDR2 YSLEER. This CDR3 contains 19 residues.

This clonotype was counted a few times. The rearrangement joins TRBV5-1 to TRBJ1-1, with D tentatively TRBD1 (6 bases). The V end lost 4 bases, the J end lost 4 bases, and 11 bases lay between the germline ends. Germline V CDR1 and CDR2: SGHRS, YFSETQ. The CDR3 is made up of 13 amino acids. The CDR3 DNA reads as TGCGCCAGCAGCCCCGACAGGTCCACTGAAGCTTTCTTT. It codes for CASSPDRSTEAFF.

Here the CDR3 DNA reads TGTGCCAGCAGCGGGCCCGGGACACCGGAGACCCAGTACTTC. It is translated as CASSGPGTPETQYF. The chain employs TRBV7-8 and TRBJ2-5; a possible D gene is TRBD1 (6 bases). V gave up 5 bases and J gave up 5 bases, with 15 bases separating them. This CDR3 is 14 amino acids long. CDR1 is SGHVS and CDR2 is FQNEAQ in the germline V gene.

The rearrangement joins TRBV20-1 to TRBJ1-2; tentatively, D is TRBD1 (5 bases). Germline values: CDR1 DFQATT, CDR2 SNEGSKA (reference sequence). V lost 4 bases and J 4 bases, leaving 10 bases between the germline ends. CDR3 length equals 12 residues. CDR3 in amino acids: CSATSTAYGYTF. The DNA of the CDR3 is TGCAGTGCTACCTCGACAGCCTATGGCTACACCTTC.

This chain joins TRBV3-1 and TRBJ2-7; 9 nucleotides agree with TRBD2. This CDR3 is built from 16 residues. CDR1 and CDR2 (germline): LGHDT, YNNKEL (reference sequence). Trimming removed 3 bases from V and 0 bases from J; junction bases left unmatched: 6. The CDR3 reads CASSQEPGLASYEQYF. The CDR3 DNA sequence: TGTGCCAGCAGCCAGGAGCCGGGACTAGCCTCCTACGAGCAGTACTTC.

This clonotype has more than one count but fewer than ten. The chain couples TRBV7-9 to TRBJ1-1; D not resolved. Trimming took 5 bases from V and 5 from J, leaving 6 bases between them. CDR3 length equals 11 residues. CDR1 and CDR2 (germline): SEHNR, FQNEAQ (reference sequence). The chain's CDR3 is CASSHGTEAFF. CDR3 DNA sequence: TGTGCCAGCAGCCACGGGACTGAAGCTTTCTTT.

This clonotype was picked up a small number of times. The chain combines TRBV5-1 with TRBJ1-1, with D maybe TRBD1 (5 bases). Per the germline V gene, CDR1 is SGHRS and CDR2 is YFSETQ. The V end lost 3 bases, the J end lost 1 base, and 10 bases lay between the germline ends. The CDR3 has 14 amino acids. The chain's CDR3 is CASSSGRSNTEAFF. CDR3 sequence (DNA): TGCGCCAGCAGCTCGGGACGGTCGAACACTGAAGCTTTCTTT.